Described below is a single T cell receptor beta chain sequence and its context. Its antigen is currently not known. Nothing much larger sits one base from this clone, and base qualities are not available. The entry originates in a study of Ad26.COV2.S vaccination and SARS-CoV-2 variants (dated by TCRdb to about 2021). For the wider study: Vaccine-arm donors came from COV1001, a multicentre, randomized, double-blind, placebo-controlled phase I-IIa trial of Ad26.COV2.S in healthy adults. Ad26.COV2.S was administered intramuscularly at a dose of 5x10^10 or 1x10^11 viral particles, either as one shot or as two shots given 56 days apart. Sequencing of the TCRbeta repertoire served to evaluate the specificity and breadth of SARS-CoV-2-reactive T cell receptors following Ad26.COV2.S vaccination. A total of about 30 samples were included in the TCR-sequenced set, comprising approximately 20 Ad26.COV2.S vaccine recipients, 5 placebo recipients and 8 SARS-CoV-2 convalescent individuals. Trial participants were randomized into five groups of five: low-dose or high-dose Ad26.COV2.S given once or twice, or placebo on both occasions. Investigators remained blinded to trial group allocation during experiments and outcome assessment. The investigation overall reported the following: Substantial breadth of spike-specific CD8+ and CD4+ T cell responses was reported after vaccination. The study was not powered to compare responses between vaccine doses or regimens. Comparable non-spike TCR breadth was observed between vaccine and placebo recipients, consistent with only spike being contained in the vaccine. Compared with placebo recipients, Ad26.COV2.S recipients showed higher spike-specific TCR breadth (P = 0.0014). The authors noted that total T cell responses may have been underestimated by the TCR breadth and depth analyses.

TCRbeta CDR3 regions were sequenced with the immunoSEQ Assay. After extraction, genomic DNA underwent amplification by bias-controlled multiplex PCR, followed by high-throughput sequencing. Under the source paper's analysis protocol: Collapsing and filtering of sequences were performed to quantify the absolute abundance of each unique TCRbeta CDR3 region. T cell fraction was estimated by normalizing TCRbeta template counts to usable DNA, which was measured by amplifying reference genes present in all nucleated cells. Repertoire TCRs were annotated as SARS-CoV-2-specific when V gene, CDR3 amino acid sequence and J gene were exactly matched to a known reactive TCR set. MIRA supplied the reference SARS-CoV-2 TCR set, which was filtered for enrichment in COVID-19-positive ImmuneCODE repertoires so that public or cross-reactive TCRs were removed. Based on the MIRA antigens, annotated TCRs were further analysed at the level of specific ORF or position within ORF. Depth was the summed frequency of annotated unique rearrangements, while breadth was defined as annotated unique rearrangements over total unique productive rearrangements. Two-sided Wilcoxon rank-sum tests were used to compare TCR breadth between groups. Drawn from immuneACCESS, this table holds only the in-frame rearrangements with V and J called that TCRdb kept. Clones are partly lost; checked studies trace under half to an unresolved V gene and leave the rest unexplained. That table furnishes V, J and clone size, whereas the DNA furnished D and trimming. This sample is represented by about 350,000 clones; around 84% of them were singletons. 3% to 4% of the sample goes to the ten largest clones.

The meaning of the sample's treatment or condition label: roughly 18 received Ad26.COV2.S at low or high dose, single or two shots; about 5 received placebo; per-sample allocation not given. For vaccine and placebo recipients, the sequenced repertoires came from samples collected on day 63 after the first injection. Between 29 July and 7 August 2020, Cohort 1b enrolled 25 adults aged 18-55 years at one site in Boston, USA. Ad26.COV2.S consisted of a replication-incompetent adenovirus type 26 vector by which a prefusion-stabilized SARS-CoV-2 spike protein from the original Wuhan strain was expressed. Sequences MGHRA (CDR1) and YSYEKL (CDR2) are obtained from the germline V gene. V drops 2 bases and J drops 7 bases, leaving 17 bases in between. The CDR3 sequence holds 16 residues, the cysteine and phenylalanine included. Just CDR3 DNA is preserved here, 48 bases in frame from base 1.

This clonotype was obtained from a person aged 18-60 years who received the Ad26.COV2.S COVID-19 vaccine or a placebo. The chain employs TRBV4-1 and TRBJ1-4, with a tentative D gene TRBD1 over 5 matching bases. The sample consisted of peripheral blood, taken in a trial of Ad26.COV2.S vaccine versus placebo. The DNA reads TGCGCCAGCAGCCAAACGGGGCGGGGGACGGGTGAAAAACTGTTTTTT. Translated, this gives CASSQTGRGTGEKLFF.